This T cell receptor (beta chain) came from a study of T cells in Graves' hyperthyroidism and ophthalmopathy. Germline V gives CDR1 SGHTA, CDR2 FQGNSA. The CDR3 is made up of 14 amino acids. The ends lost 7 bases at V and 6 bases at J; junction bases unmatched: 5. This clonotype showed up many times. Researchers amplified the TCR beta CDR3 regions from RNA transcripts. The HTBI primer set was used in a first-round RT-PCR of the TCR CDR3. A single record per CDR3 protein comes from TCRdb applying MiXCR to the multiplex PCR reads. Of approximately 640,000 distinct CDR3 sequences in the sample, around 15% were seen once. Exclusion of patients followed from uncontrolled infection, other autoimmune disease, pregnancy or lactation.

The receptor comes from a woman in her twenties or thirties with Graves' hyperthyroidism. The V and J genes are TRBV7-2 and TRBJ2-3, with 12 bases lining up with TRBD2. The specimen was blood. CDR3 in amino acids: CASTSTSGSDTQYF. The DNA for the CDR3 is TGTGCCAGCACCTCGACTAGCGGGAGTGATACGCAGTATTTT.